The 21 T cell receptor beta chains below all came from one sample that was sequenced in a study of T cell responses to AZD1222 COVID-19 vaccine (dated by TCRdb to about 2021). What the time point label conveys for this sample: about 28 days (+/-7) after the second vaccine dose. The method behind the library was the immunoSEQ multiplex PCR assay. The table comes from immuneACCESS by way of TCRdb, which keeps in-frame sequences with V and J called. Part of the clones is missing from these tables; in studies checked, under half for an unresolved V gene and the rest for unknown reasons. This sample holds tens of thousands of clones; 85% to 90% were observed only once. The top ten clones comprise roughly 6% of the sample. The sequencing here drew on peripheral blood, taken 28 days after the second AZD1222 dose. These receptors were collected from an adult who received the AZD1222 COVID-19 vaccine.

The chain carries TRBV19 and TRBJ2-7; D is unclear. The germline gives CDR1 LNHDA, CDR2 SQIVND (reference sequence). The V end was cut by 1 base, the J end by 5 bases, with 9 bases between. This CDR3 is built from 13 residues. CDR3 DNA sequence: TGTGCCAGTAGTATAGGGGTGGGCGACGAGCAGTACTTC. Its protein product is CASSIGVGDEQYF.

This clone showed up just once. The CDR3 loop is CASSLGQGALYEQYF. For the CDR3, the DNA is TGTGCCAGCAGCTTAGGACAGGGGGCCCTCTACGAGCAGTACTTC. This rearrangement joins TRBV27 to TRBJ2-7; 11 bases map to TRBD1. Germline trimming cut 6 bases from V and 3 bases from J; bases unmatched to any gene: 7. Per the germline V gene, CDR1 is MNHEY and CDR2 is SMNVEV (reference sequence). The CDR3 is made up of 15 amino acids.

The gene calls are TRBV30 and TRBJ2-1; D uncertain. Trimming left V 4 bases short and J 9 bases short, with 19 bases between. This CDR3 contains 14 residues. The germline CDR1 and CDR2 sequences are GTSNPN and SVGIG (reference sequence). CDR3 sequence (DNA): TGTGCCTGGAAAGGGAACAGTGGCTTCAGTGAGCAGTTCTTC. Translating gives CAWKGNSGFSEQFF.

V usage is TRBV19 and J usage is TRBJ1-4, with unresolved D. V was shortened by 3 bases and J by 10 bases, with 9 bases between the two germline ends. CDR1 is LNHDA and CDR2 is SQIVND in the germline V gene (reference sequence). This CDR3 is built from 12 residues. CDR3 sequence reads: CASSMDSRKLFF. The CDR3 DNA is TGTGCCAGTAGTATGGACTCGCGAAAACTGTTTTTT. Complete variable domain (other parts from reference TRBV19 and TRBJ1-4): DGGITQSPKYLFRKEGQNVTLSCEQNLNHDAMYWYRQDPGQGLRLIYYSQIVNDFQKGDIAEGYSVSREKKESFPLTVTSAQKNPTAFYLCASSMDSRKLFFGSGTQLSVL.

The chain links TRBV7-3 to TRBJ1-1, with 7 nucleotides matching TRBD1. The CDR3 has 15 amino acids. Looked up from germline, CDR1 is SGHTA and CDR2 is FQGTGA. V was clipped by 5 bases and J by 1 base; unmatched bases: 7. This chain's CDR3 is CASSPRTGSNTEAFF. The CDR3 coding sequence is TGTGCCAGCAGCCCGAGGACAGGTTCGAACACTGAAGCTTTCTTT.

The genes are TRBV20-1 and TRBJ2-4; 8 positions match TRBD2. J was trimmed by 6 bases and V by 3 bases; bases with no gene match: 7. The CDR3 contains 14 residues. Germline V gene sequence: CDR1 DFQATT, CDR2 SNEGSKA (reference sequence). The chain's CDR3 is CSASEGGGTNIQYF. Written as DNA, the CDR3 is TGCAGTGCTAGTGAGGGCGGGGGGACAAACATTCAGTACTTC.

The chain combines TRBV27 with TRBJ1-2; the D is unclear. V shed 4 bases and J shed 7 bases, with 13 bases lying between them. Germline lookup yields CDR1 MNHEY and CDR2 SMNVEV (reference sequence). The CDR3 covers 13 residues. The chain's CDR3 is CASSSRGGSGYTF. CDR3 nucleotide sequence: TGTGCCAGCAGTTCCCGAGGTGGAAGTGGCTACACCTTC.

The chain combines TRBV11-1 with TRBJ2-4, with D uncertain. The CDR3 extends over 14 amino acids. V lost 5 bases, J lost 8 bases, and 16 bases lay in between. The germline V gene has CDR1 SGHAT and CDR2 FQDESV (reference sequence). The CDR3 loop is CASSPTQVVHIQYF. The CDR3 bases are TGTGCCAGCAGCCCCACCCAGGTCGTTCACATTCAGTACTTC. The complete variable domain, with remaining parts taken from reference TRBV11-1 and TRBJ2-4, reads EAEVAQSPRYKITEKSQAVAFWCDPISGHATLYWYRQILGQGPELLVQFQDESVVDDSQLPKDRFSAERLKGVDSTLKIQPAELGDSAMYLCASSPTQVVHIQYFGAGTRLSVL.

The rearrangement uses TRBV7-9 and TRBJ2-3; D possibly uses TRBD1 or TRBD2 (5 bases each). The CDR3 runs to 15 residues. The V end was cut by 1 base, the J end by 2 bases, with 10 bases between. Germline V gene sequence: CDR1 SEHNR, CDR2 FQNEAQ (reference sequence). Written as DNA, the CDR3 is TGTGCCAGCAGCTTAGATCTCGGGGCCACAGATACGCAGTATTTT. Amino acids: CASSLDLGATDTQYF.

The V call is TRBV6-6, the J call TRBJ2-1; 12 bases fit TRBD2. With 2 bases clipped from V and 7 bases from J, the junction kept 6 bases outside the gene matches. Germline CDR1 MNHNY, CDR2 SVGAGI (reference sequence). There are 16 residues in the CDR3. In DNA, the CDR3 is TGTGCCAGCAGTTACCCCACTAGCGGGAGGAGGAATGAGCAGTTCTTC. It specifies CASSYPTSGRRNEQFF.

This chain joins TRBV19 and TRBJ2-6; 11 nucleotides align to TRBD1. This CDR3 has 17 amino acids. V dropped 7 bases and J dropped 1; count of bases not matched to a gene: 6. CDR1 and CDR2 from the germline V gene are LNHDA and SQIVND (reference sequence). CDR3 bases: TGTGCCAGTACCTCCGGGACAGGGGGTTCTGGGGCCAACGTCCTGACTTTC. It specifies CASTSGTGGSGANVLTF. Supplemented by reference TRBV19 and TRBJ2-6, the full variable domain reads DGGITQSPKYLFRKEGQNVTLSCEQNLNHDAMYWYRQDPGQGLRLIYYSQIVNDFQKGDIAEGYSVSREKKESFPLTVTSAQKNPTAFYLCASTSGTGGSGANVLTFGAGSRLTVL.

In the case of this clone: Other DNA sequences in the same sample also yield this CDR3. The chain is built from TRBV3-1 (or the pseudogene TRBV3-2) and TRBJ2-7; 9 positions agree with TRBD2. The germline V gene encodes CDR1 LGHDT and CDR2 YNNKEL (reference sequence). The V and J ends lost 7 bases and 2 bases, in that order; junction bases with no gene match: 3. The CDR3 totals 13 residues. CDR3 loop: CASKLAGAYEQYF. The CDR3 nucleotides are TGTGCCAGCAAGTTAGCGGGAGCCTACGAGCAGTACTTC.

There are a few counts of this clone. The chain links TRBV6-4 to TRBJ2-1; possible D gene TRBD1, 6 bases. With 8 bases removed from V and 5 bases from J, the gap between germline ends came to 10 bases. The CDR3 covers 12 residues. Germline CDR1 reads MRHNA; CDR2 reads SNTAGT. The CDR3 is CASRQAHNEQFF. CDR3 nucleotides: TGTGCCAGCCGACAGGCTCACAATGAGCAGTTCTTC.

This chain links TRBV30 with TRBJ1-6, with unresolved D. Germline V CDR1 and CDR2: GTSNPN, SVGIG (reference sequence). The V and J ends lost 4 bases and 6 bases respectively, with 13 bases between them. This CDR3 contains 14 residues. The CDR3 region is CAWTLEFGNSPLHF. The CDR3 coding sequence is TGTGCCTGGACTTTGGAGTTCGGTAATTCACCCCTCCACTTT.

This chain uses TRBV21-1 with TRBJ1-6. TRBV21-1 is listed as a pseudogene. CDR3 size: 17 residues. CDR3 DNA sequence: TGTGCCAGCAGCAAAGGAGGAAAGGTTGGGTCCAATTCACCCCTCCACTTT. This translates into CASSKGGKVGSNSPLHF.

V gene TRBV7-9 combines with J gene TRBJ2-2; D is perhaps TRBD1 or TRBD2 (5 bases each). The CDR3 spans 13 residues. Trimming cost V 5 bases and J 7 bases, with 11 bases left between them. Per the germline V gene, CDR1 is SEHNR and CDR2 is FQNEAQ (reference sequence). CDR3 nucleotide sequence: TGTGCCAGCAGCACAGCAGGGAGCGGGGAGCTGTTTTTT. Its protein is CASSTAGSGELFF.

The CDR3 nucleotides are TGTGCCAGCAGCTTAGGGTTCGTGGGGACAGGGCAAGACTACACCTTC. Protein product: CASSLGFVGTGQDYTF. The J gene is TRBJ1-2, the V gene TRBV7-8; 9 bases align to TRBD1. Per germline, CDR1 SGHVS and CDR2 FQNEAQ. V lost 1 base and J lost 10; bases outside the gene matches: 13. CDR3 size: 16 residues.

This clone was seen a few times. J is TRBJ1-2 and V is TRBV5-1; D is uncertain. The V end lost 6 bases, the J end lost 6 bases, and 9 bases lay between the germline ends. This CDR3 has 11 amino acids. Germline-derived CDR1 and CDR2 are SGHRS and YFSETQ. For the CDR3, the DNA is TGCGCCAGCAAGTTGGTAGATGGCTACACCTTC. It encodes CASKLVDGYTF.

This chain connects TRBV5-4 to TRBJ2-7; D is possibly TRBD2 (5 bases). V was pared by 4 bases and J by 3 bases, with 23 bases between. The CDR3 has 17 residues. From germline, CDR1 is SGHNT and CDR2 YYREEE (reference sequence). CDR3 nucleotides: TGTGCCAGCAGCACAGACTACGGTGCCCCCCAGATCTACGAGCAGTACTTC. Encoded protein: CASSTDYGAPQIYEQYF.

This sequence joins TRBV24-1 and TRBJ1-5; D is unclear. Trimming pared 4 bases from V and 2 bases from J, leaving 2 bases between. This CDR3 is built from 12 residues. CDR1 is KGHDR and CDR2 is SFDVKD in the germline V gene. This CDR3 is CATSEGNQPQHF. The CDR3 DNA sequence: TGTGCCACCAGTGAGGGCAATCAGCCCCAGCATTTT.

The genes are TRBV28 and TRBJ1-1; tentative D call: TRBD1 (5 bases). The germline V and J ends were trimmed by 8 bases and 11 bases, with 21 bases remaining between them. The CDR3 extends over 13 amino acids. Per germline, CDR1 MDHEN and CDR2 SYDVKM. CDR3 loop: CASSSEGRVGAFF. DNA of the CDR3: TGTGCCAGCTCTTCCGAGGGGAGGGTCGGCGCTTTCTTT.